This paragraph reports one T cell receptor beta chain. The antigen remains undetermined. The data derive from a study of cytomegalovirus exposure and HLA in healthy donors. Turning to the study itself: A data release that came early held approximately 92 million unique TCRs from HLA-typed donors. Study outcomes and limitations: What a later analysis reportedly showed was that an Asian-associated ancestry cluster had fewer N-insertions than the roughly 700-donor mean.

PCR was performed using 60 Vbeta and 13 Jbeta primers. In the study's own analysis: A follow-up analysis tallied 70 million to 80 million unique TCR beta chains, roughly 11 million shared. Using immunoSEQ multiplex PCR, the repertoire was profiled, and TCRdb retains in-frame clones only, with some absent. V, J and clone size are those of that table, while D and trimming were read from the DNA. The sample records some 70,000 clones, approximately 88% being singletons. This CDR3 has 16 residues. From germline, CDR1 is MGHDK and CDR2 SYGVNS. With 8 bases removed from V and 0 bases from J, the gap between germline ends came to 14 bases.

The source material was PBMCs. The source is a woman aged 50 to 60 in good health and CMV-seronegative. The chain combines TRBV25-1 with TRBJ2-6; maybe TRBD2 (6 bases). The CDR3 spells CASLAGSSSGANVLTF. CDR3 bases: TGTGCCAGCTTGGCGGGATCTAGCTCTGGGGCCAACGTCCTGACTTTC. Variable domain in full (rest from reference TRBV25-1 and TRBJ2-6): EADIYQTPRYLVIGTGKKITLECSQTMGHDKMYWYQQDPGMELHLIHYSYGVNSTEKGDLSSESTVSRIRTEHFPLTLESARPSHTSQYLCASLAGSSSGANVLTFGAGSRLTVL.